The 2 T cell receptor gamma chains in this list originate from one sample, sequenced in a study of fetal and pediatric gammadelta thymocytes. TCRdb redid the clone calls on the reads with CATT. The sample holds about 380 gamma-chain clones, roughly 4% seen once. The sample comprised non-Vgamma9Vdelta2 gamma-delta T cells from the thymus. The subset is: CD3+gammadeltaTCR+ thymocytes not co-expressing Vgamma9 and Vdelta2. Receptor source: a child who underwent cardiac surgery and was recorded as healthy.

By its share, this clone is large. The rearrangement links TRGV8 to TRGJ1 or TRGJ2. CDR3 length: 11 residues. Trimming took 1 base from V and 6 from J; bases not matched to a gene: 0. Germline assignment: CDR1 VENAVY and CDR2 YDSYNSRV. CDR3 sequence (DNA): TGTGCCACCTGGGATAGTTATAAGAAACTCTTT. Its translation is CATWDSYKKLF.

Worth noting for this clone: This likely reflects a read error, since a far larger clone is one base away. This chain connects TRGV2 to TRGJ1 or TRGJ2. This CDR3 contains 12 residues. CDR1 EGSNGY and CDR2 YDSYNSKV come from the germline V gene. This CDR3 reads CATREYYYKKLF. As DNA, the CDR3 is TGTGCCACCCGGGAGTATTATTATAAGAAACTCTTT.